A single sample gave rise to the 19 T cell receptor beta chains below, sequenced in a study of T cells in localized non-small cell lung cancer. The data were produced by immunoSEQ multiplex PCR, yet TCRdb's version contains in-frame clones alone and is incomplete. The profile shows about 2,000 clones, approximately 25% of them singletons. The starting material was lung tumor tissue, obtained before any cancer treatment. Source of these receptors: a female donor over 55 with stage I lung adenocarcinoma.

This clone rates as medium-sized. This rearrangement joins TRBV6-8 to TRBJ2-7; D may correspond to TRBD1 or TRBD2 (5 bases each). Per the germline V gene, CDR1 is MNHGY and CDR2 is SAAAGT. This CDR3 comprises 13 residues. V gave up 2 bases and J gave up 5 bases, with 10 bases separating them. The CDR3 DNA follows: TGTGCCAGCAGTTACGCGGGCAGGGACGAGCAGTACTTC. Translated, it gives CASSYAGRDEQYF.

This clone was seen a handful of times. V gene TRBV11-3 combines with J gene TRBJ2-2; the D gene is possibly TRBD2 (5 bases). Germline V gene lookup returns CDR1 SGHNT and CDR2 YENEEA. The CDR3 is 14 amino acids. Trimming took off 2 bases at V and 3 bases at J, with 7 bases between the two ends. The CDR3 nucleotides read TGTGCCAGCAGCTTATCGCGGGACACCGGGGAGCTGTTTTTT. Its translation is CASSLSRDTGELFF.

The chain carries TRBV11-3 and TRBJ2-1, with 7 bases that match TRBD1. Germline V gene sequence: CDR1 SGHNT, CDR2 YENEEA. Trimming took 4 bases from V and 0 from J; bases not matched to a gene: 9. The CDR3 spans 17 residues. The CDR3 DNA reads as TGTGCCAGCAGCTCCTCACAGGGGTTGAGCTCCTACAATGAGCAGTTCTTC. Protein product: CASSSSQGLSSYNEQFF.

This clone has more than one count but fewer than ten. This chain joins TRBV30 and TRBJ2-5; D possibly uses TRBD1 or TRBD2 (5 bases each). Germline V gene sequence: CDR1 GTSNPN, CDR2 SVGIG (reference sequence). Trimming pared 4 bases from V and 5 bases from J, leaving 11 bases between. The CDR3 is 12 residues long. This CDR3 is CAWNRGVETQYF. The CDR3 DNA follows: TGTGCCTGGAACCGGGGCGTGGAGACCCAGTACTTC.

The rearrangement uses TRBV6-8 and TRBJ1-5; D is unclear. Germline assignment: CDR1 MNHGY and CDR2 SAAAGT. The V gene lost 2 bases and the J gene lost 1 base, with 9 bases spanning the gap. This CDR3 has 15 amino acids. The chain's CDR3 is CASSYAMLSNQPQHF. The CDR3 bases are TGTGCCAGCAGTTACGCAATGCTGAGCAATCAGCCCCAGCATTTT.

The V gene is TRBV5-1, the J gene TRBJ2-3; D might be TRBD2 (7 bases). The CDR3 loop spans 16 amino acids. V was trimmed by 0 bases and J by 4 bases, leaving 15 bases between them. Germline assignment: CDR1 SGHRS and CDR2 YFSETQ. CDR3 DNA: TGCGCCAGCAGCTTGGACCCAGGGGCGGGGGCAGATACGCAGTATTTT. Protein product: CASSLDPGAGADTQYF. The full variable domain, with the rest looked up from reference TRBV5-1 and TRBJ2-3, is KAGVTQTPRYLIKTRGQQVTLSCSPISGHRSVSWYQQTPGQGLQFLFEYFSETQRNKGNFPGRFSGRQFSNSRSEMNVSTLELGDSALYLCASSLDPGAGADTQYFGPGTRLTVL.

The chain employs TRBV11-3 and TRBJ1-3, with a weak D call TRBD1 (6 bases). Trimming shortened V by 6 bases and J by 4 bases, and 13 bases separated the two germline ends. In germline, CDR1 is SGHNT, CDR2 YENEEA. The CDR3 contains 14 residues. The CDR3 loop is CASSARGPGNTIYF. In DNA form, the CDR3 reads TGTGCCAGCAGTGCCCGGGGGCCGGGAAACACCATATATTTT.

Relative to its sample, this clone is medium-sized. CDR3 bases: TGTGCCAGCAGCCCCAGGACAGGTGCCTACGAGCAGTACTTC. This encodes CASSPRTGAYEQYF. The rearrangement uses TRBV11-3 and TRBJ2-7; TRBD1 matches 7 bases. CDR1 is SGHNT and CDR2 is YENEEA in the germline V gene. V gave up 5 bases and J gave up 2 bases; unmatched junction bases: 6. There are 14 residues in the CDR3.

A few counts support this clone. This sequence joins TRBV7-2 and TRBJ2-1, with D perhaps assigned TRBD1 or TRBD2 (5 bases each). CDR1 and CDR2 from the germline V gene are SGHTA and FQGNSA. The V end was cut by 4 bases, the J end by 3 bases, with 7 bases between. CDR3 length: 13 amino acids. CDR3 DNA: TGTGCCAGCAGCTGGGGGTTCTACAATGAGCAGTTCTTC. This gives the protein CASSWGFYNEQFF.

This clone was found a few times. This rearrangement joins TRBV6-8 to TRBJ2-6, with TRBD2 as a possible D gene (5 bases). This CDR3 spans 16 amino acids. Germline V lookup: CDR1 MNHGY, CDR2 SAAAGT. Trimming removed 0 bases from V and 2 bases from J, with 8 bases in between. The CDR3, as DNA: TGTGCCAGCAGTTACTCGCGGGCAGCTGGGGCCAACGTCCTGACTTTC. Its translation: CASSYSRAAGANVLTF.

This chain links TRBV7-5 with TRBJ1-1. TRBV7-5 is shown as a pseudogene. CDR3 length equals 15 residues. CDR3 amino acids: CASSAETRDRAEAFF. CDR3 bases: TGTGCCAGCAGCGCCGAAACCCGGGACCGGGCTGAAGCTTTCTTT.

The DNA of the CDR3 is TGTGCCAGCAGATTCCCAGGAACTAATGAAAAACTGTTTTTT. It specifies CASRFPGTNEKLFF. The gene calls are TRBV28 and TRBJ1-4; unclear D gene. Trimming cost V 6 bases and J 1 base, with 9 bases left between them. Germline CDR1 reads MDHEN; CDR2 reads SYDVKM. The CDR3 covers 14 residues.

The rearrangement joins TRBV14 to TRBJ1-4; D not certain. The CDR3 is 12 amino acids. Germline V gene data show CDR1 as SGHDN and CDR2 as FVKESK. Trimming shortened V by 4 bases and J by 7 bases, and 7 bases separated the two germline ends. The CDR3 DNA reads TGTGCCAGCAGCCCTCAGCCTGAAAAACTGTTTTTT. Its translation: CASSPQPEKLFF.

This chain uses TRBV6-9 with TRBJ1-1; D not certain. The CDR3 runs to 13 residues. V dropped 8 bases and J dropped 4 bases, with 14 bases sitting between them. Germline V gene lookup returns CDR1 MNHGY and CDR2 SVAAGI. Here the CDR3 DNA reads TGTGCCAGCCTGAGGAGGTCAGGCACTGAAGCTTTCTTT. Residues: CASLRRSGTEAFF.

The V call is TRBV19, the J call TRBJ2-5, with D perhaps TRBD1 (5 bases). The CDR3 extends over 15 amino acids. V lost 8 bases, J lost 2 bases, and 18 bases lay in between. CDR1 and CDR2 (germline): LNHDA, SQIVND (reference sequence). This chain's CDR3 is CASGPWLGDQETQYF. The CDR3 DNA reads TGTGCCAGTGGCCCTTGGCTAGGGGATCAAGAGACCCAGTACTTC. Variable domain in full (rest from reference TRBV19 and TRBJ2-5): DGGITQSPKYLFRKEGQNVTLSCEQNLNHDAMYWYRQDPGQGLRLIYYSQIVNDFQKGDIAEGYSVSREKKESFPLTVTSAQKNPTAFYLCASGPWLGDQETQYFGPGTRLLVL.

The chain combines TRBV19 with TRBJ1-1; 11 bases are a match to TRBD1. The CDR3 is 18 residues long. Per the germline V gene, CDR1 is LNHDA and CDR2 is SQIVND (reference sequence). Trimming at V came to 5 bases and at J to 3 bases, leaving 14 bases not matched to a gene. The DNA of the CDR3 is TGTGCCAGTAGTCCTCTGGGACAGGGGGAATTATTGGACACTGAAGCTTTCTTT. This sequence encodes CASSPLGQGELLDTEAFF.

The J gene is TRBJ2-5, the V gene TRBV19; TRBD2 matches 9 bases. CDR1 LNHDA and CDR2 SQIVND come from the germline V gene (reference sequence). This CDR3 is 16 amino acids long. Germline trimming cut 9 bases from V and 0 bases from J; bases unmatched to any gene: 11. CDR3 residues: CASTKRLAEHQETQYF. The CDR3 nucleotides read TGTGCCAGCACTAAGAGACTAGCGGAACACCAAGAGACCCAGTACTTC. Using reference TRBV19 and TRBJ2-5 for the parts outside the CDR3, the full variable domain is DGGITQSPKYLFRKEGQNVTLSCEQNLNHDAMYWYRQDPGQGLRLIYYSQIVNDFQKGDIAEGYSVSREKKESFPLTVTSAQKNPTAFYLCASTKRLAEHQETQYFGPGTRLLVL.

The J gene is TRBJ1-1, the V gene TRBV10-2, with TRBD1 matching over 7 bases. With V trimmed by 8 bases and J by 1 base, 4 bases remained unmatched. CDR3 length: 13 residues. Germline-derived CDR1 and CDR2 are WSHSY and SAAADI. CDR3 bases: TGCGCCAGCCAAGGGGGCACGAACACTGAAGCTTTCTTT. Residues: CASQGGTNTEAFF.

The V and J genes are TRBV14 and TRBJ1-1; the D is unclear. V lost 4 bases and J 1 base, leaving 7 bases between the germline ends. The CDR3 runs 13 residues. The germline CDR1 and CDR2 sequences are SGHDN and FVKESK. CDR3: CASSPESNTEAFF. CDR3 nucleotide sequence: TGTGCCAGCAGCCCCGAGTCGAACACTGAAGCTTTCTTT.